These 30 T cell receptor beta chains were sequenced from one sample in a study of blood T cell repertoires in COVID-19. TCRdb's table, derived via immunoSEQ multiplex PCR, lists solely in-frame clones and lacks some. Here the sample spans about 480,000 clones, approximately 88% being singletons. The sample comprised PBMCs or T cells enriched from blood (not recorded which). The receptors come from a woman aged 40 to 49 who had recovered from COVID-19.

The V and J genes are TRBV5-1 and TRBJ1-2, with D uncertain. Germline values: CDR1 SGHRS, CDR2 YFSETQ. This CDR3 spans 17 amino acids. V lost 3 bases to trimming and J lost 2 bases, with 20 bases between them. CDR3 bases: TGCGCCAGCAGCTCCGATAATGTACCACAGATAAACTATGGCTACACCTTC. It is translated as CASSSDNVPQINYGYTF.

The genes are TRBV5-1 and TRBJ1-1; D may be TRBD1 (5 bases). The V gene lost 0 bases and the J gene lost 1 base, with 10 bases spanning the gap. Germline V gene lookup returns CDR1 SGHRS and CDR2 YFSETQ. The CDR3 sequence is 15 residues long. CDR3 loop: CASSLEARENTEAFF. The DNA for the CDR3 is TGCGCCAGCAGCTTGGAGGCCAGGGAGAACACTGAAGCTTTCTTT.

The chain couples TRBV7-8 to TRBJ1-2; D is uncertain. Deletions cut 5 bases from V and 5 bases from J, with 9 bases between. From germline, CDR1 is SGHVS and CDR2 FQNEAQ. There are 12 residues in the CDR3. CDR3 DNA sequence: TGTGCCAGCAGCCCCCTCCTATATGGCTACACCTTC. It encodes CASSPLLYGYTF.

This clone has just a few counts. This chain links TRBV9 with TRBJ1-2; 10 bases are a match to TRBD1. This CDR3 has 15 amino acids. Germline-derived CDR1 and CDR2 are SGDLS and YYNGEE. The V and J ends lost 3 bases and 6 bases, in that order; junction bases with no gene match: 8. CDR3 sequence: CASSGPGQGRNGYTF. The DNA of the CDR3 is TGTGCCAGCAGCGGACCGGGACAGGGGAGGAATGGCTACACCTTC.

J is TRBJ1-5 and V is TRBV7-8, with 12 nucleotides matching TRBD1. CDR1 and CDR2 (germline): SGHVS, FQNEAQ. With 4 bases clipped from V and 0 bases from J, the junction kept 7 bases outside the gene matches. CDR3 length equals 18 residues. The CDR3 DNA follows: TGTGCCAGCAGCTACGGGACAGGGGGCCCCTATAGCAATCAGCCCCAGCATTTT. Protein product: CASSYGTGGPYSNQPQHF. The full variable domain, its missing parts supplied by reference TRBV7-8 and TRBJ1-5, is GAGVSQSPRYKVAKRGQDVALRCDPISGHVSLFWYQQALGQGPEFLTYFQNEAQLDKSGLPSDRFFAERPEGSVSTLKIQRTQQEDSAVYLCASSYGTGGPYSNQPQHFGDGTRLSIL.

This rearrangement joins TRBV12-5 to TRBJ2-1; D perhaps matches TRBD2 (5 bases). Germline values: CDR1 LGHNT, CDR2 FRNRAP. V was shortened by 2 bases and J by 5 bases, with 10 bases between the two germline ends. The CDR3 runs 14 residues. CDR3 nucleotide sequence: TGTGCTAGTGGTTTGAATGCGGGTGACAATGAGCAGTTCTTC. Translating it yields CASGLNAGDNEQFF.

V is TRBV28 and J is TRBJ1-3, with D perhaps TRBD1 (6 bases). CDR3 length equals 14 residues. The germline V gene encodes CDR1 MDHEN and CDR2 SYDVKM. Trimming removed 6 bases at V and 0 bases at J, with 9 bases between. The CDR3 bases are TGTGCCAGCAGGCAGGGGAGCTCTGGAAACACCATATATTTT. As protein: CASRQGSSGNTIYF.

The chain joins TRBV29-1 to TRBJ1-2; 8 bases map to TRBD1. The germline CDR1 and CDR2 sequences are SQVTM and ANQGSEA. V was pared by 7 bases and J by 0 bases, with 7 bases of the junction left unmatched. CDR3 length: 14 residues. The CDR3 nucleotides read TGCAGCGCCCATGACAGGGGATCTAACTATGGCTACACCTTC. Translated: CSAHDRGSNYGYTF.

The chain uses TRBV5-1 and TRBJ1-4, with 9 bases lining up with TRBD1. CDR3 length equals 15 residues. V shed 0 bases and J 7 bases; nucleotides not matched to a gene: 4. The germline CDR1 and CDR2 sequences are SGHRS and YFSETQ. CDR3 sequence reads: CASSLDGTGSEKLFF. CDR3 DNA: TGCGCCAGCAGCTTGGATGGGACAGGGAGTGAAAAACTGTTTTTT.

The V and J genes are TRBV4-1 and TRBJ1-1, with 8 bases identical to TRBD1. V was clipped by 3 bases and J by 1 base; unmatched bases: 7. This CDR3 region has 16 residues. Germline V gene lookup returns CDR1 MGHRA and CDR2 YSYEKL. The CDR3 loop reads CASSHLYRGANTEAFF. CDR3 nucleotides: TGCGCCAGCAGCCACTTATACAGGGGGGCGAACACTGAAGCTTTCTTT.

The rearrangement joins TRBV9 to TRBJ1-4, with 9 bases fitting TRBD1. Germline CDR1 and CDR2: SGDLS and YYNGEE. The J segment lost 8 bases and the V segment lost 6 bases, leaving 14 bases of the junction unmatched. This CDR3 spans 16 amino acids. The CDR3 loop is CASTKGTGTGREKLFF. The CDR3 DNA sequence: TGTGCCAGCACCAAGGGAACCGGGACAGGGAGGGAAAAACTGTTTTTT.

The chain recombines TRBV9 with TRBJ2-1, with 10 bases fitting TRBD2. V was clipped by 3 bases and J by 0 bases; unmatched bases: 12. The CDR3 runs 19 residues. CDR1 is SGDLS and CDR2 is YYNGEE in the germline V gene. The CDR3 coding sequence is TGTGCCAGCAGCGCCGGGGTAGGACTAGCGGCAAGCTCCTACAATGAGCAGTTCTTC. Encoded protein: CASSAGVGLAASSYNEQFF.

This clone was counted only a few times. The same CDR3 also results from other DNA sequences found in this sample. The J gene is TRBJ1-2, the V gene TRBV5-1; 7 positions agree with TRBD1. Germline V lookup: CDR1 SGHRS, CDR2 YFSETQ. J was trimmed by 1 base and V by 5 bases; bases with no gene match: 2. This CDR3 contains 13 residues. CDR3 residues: CASSPGGNYGYTF. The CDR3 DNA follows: TGCGCCAGCAGTCCAGGGGGTAACTATGGCTACACCTTC. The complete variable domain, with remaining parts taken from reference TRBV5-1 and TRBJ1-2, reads KAGVTQTPRYLIKTRGQQVTLSCSPISGHRSVSWYQQTPGQGLQFLFEYFSETQRNKGNFPGRFSGRQFSNSRSEMNVSTLELGDSALYLCASSPGGNYGYTFGSGTRLTVV.

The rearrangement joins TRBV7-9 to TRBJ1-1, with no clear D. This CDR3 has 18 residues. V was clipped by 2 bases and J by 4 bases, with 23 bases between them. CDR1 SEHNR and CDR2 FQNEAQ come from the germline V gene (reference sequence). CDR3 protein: CASSLSSLRQAEITEAFF. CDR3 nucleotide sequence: TGTGCCAGCAGCTTATCCTCGCTCCGGCAGGCCGAAATCACTGAAGCTTTCTTT.

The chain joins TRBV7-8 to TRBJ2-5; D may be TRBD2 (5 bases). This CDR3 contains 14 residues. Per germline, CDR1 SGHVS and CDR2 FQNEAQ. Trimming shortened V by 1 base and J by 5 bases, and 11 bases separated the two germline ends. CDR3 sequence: CASSLGGSGETQYF. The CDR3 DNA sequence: TGTGCCAGCAGCTTAGGAGGGAGTGGTGAGACCCAGTACTTC.

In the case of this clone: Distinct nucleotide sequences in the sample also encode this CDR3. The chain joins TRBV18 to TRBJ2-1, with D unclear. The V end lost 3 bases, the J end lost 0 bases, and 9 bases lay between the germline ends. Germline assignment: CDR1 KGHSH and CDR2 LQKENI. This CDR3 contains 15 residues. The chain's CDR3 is CASSPPRSSYNEQFF. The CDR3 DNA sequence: TGTGCCAGCTCACCGCCTAGAAGCTCCTACAATGAGCAGTTCTTC.

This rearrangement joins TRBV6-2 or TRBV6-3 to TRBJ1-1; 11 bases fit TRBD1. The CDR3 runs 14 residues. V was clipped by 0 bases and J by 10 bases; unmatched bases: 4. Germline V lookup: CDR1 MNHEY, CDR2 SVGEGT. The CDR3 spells CASSYSGQGVGAFF. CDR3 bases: TGTGCCAGCAGTTACTCGGGACAGGGGGTCGGAGCTTTCTTT.

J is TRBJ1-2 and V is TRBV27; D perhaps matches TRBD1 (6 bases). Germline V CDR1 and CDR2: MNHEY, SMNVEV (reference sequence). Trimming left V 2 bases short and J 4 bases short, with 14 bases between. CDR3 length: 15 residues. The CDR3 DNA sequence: TGTGCCAGCAGTTTAAGCACAGGGATATTCTATGGCTACACCTTC. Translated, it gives CASSLSTGIFYGYTF.

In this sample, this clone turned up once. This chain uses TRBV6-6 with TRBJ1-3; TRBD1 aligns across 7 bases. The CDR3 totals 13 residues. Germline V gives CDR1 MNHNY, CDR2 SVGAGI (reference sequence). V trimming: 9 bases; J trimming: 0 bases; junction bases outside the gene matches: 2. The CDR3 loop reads CASTGVSGNTIYF. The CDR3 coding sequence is TGTGCCAGTACAGGGGTCTCTGGAAACACCATATATTTT.

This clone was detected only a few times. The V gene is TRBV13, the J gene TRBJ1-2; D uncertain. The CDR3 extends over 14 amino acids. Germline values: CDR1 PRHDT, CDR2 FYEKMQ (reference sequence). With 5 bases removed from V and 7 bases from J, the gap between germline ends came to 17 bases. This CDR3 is CASSPPEGFGGYTF. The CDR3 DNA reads TGTGCCAGCAGCCCGCCGGAGGGATTCGGTGGCTACACCTTC.

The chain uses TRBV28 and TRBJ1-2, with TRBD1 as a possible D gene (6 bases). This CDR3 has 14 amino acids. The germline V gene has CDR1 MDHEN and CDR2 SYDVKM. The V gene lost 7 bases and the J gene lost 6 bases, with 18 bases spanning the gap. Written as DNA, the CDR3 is TGTGCCAGCACCTCAGGGACATCCTGGCATGGCTACACCTTC. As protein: CASTSGTSWHGYTF.

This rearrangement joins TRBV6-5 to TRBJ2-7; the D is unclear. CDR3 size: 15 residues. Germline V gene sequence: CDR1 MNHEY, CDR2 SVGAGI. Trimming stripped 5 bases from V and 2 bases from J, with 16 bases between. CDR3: CASSTRVGRTYEQYF. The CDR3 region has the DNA TGTGCCAGCAGTACCCGGGTGGGTCGGACCTACGAGCAGTACTTC.

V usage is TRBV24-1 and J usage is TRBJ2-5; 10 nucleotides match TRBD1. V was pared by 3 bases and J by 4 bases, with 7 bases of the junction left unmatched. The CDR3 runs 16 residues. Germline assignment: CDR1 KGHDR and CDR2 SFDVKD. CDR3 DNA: TGTGCCACCAGTGATAGTGTGACAGGGGGCAGAGAGACCCAGTACTTC. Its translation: CATSDSVTGGRETQYF.

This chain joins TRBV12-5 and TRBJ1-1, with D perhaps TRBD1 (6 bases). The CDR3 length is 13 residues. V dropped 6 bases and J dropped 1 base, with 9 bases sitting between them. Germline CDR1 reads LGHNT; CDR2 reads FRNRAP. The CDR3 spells CASGRTENTEAFF. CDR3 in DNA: TGTGCTAGTGGCCGGACAGAGAACACTGAAGCTTTCTTT.

Here the CDR3 DNA reads TGTGCCAGCAGGGATAGCGGGAACAACTACAATGAGCAGTTCTTC. It yields the protein CASRDSGNNYNEQFF. The V gene is TRBV2, the J gene TRBJ2-1; 8 positions match TRBD2. With 6 bases clipped from V and 3 bases from J, the junction kept 7 bases outside the gene matches. CDR1 and CDR2 from the germline V gene are SNHLY and FYNNEI. The CDR3 extends over 15 amino acids.

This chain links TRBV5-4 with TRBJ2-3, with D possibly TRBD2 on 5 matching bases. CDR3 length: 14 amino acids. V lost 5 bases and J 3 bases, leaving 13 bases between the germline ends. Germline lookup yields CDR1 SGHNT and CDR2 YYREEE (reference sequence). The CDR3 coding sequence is TGTGCCAGCAGACCCAAACTAGAGACAGATACGCAGTATTTT. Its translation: CASRPKLETDTQYF.

The CDR3 loop is CASSFLAGEADTQYF. CDR3 sequence (DNA): TGTGCCAGCAGTTTTCTAGCGGGAGAGGCGGATACGCAGTATTTT. The chain carries TRBV6-2 or TRBV6-3 and TRBJ2-3; 10 bases are shared with TRBD2. CDR1 and CDR2 from the germline V gene are MNHEY and SVGEGT. The length of the CDR3 is 15 residues. The V segment lost 4 bases and the J segment 6 bases; nucleotides outside the gene matches: 7.

The CDR3 nucleotides are TGTGCCAGCAGCACAACTAGCGGGAGGAATGAGCAGTTCTTC. This sequence encodes CASSTTSGRNEQFF. The V and J genes are TRBV9 and TRBJ2-1; 12 bases are shared with TRBD2. The CDR3 sequence is 14 residues long. J was trimmed by 7 bases and V by 4 bases; bases with no gene match: 3. Germline CDR1 and CDR2: SGDLS and YYNGEE.

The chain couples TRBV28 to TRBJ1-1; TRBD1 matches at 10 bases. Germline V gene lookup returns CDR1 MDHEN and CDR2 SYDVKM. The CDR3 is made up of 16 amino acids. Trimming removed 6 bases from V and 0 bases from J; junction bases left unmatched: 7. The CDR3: CASRKTGGGMNTEAFF. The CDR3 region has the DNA TGTGCCAGCAGGAAGACAGGGGGCGGGATGAACACTGAAGCTTTCTTT.

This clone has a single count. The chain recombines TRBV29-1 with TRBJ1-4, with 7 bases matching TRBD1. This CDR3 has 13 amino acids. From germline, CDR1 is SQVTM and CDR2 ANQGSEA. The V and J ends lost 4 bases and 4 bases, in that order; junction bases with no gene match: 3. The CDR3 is CSVANRGNEKLFF. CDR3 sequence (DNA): TGCAGCGTTGCAAACAGGGGTAATGAAAAACTGTTTTTT.